A selection of T cell receptor beta chains follows, all from one sample in a study of T cell changes during pregnancy in multiple sclerosis. Only in-frame clones appear in the TCRdb table, and some are missing; sequencing was by immunoSEQ multiplex PCR. The sample has under 75,000 clones, around 90% seen once. The material was CD4+ T cells from peripheral blood mononuclear cells, obtained after pregnancy. These receptors originate from a female donor with multiple sclerosis, enrolled in a pregnancy study. The CDR3 runs from the conserved cysteine through the conserved F or W. A D gene is named only where the DNA matches it firmly. Clone size is shown for a subset of rows, as once, few, many or a class of expanded clone.

v_gene,abundance,j_gene,d_gene,CDR3aa,CDR3nt
TRBV7-8,NA,TRBJ2-7,NA,CASSLEIRPYEQYF,TGTGCCAGCAGCTTAGAGATCAGGCCGTACGAGCAGTACTTC
TRBV30,NA,TRBJ2-1,TRBD2,CAGPGLADNEQFF,TGTGCCGGACCGGGACTAGCGGACAATGAGCAGTTCTTC
TRBV9,NA,TRBJ1-1,NA,CASSVGGRMNTEAFF,TGTGCCAGCAGCGTTGGCGGGAGGATGAACACTGAAGCTTTCTTT
TRBV2,NA,TRBJ1-2,NA,CASGEDLPSGYTF,TGTGCCAGCGGGGAGGACCTCCCCAGCGGCTACACCTTC
TRBV29-1,NA,TRBJ2-5,TRBD2,CSVGSGGQETQYF,TGCAGCGTTGGCAGCGGGGGGCAAGAGACCCAGTACTTC
TRBV29-1,NA,TRBJ2-5,TRBD1,CSAGQGAEETQYF,TGCAGCGCGGGACAGGGGGCTGAAGAGACCCAGTACTTC
TRBV28,NA,TRBJ2-7,TRBD1,CASRDDRARYEQYF,TGTGCCAGCAGGGACGACAGGGCTAGATACGAGCAGTACTTC
TRBV7-9,NA,TRBJ2-1,NA,CASSSPSDSYNEQFF,TGTGCCAGCAGCTCGCCTAGCGACTCCTACAATGAGCAGTTCTTC
TRBV27,NA,TRBJ1-5,NA,CASSPIGNRRGNQPQHF,TGTGCCAGCAGCCCTATAGGGAATCGCAGGGGTAATCAGCCCCAGCATTTT
TRBV6-6,once,TRBJ1-2,NA,CASSTGWGYTF,TGTGCCAGCAGTACAGGCTGGGGCTACACCTTC
TRBV9,NA,TRBJ2-1,TRBD2,CASSVGLPSYNEQFF,TGTGCCAGCAGCGTGGGACTACCTTCCTACAATGAGCAGTTCTTC
TRBV28,NA,TRBJ1-1,NA,CASNYQGTEAFF,TGTGCCAGCAACTACCAGGGAACTGAAGCTTTCTTT
TRBV5-1,NA,TRBJ1-1,TRBD1,CASAQGAGNTEAFF,TGCGCCAGCGCCCAGGGGGCGGGGAACACTGAAGCTTTCTTT
TRBV5-1,NA,TRBJ2-6,TRBD2,CASSLRRDYSGANVLTF,TGCGCCAGCAGCTTGAGGAGGGACTACTCTGGGGCCAACGTCCTGACTTTC
TRBV30,NA,TRBJ2-7,TRBD2,CAWSAGLAGGYEQYF,TGTGCCTGGAGTGCTGGACTAGCGGGGGGCTACGAGCAGTACTTC
TRBV5-1,NA,TRBJ2-7,NA,CASRLVRDISYEQYF,TGCGCCAGCAGGTTAGTCCGGGACATCTCCTACGAGCAGTACTTC
TRBV6-1,NA,TRBJ1-6,TRBD1,CASYRDRGTPLHF,TGTGCCAGTTATCGGGACAGGGGGACACCCCTCCACTTT
TRBV18,NA,TRBJ1-1,NA,CASSPQSIGQTEAFF,TGTGCCAGCTCACCCCAATCGATTGGACAGACCGAAGCTTTCTTT
TRBV5-8,once,TRBJ1-1,NA,CASSFQNTEAFF,TGTGCCAGCAGCTTTCAGAACACTGAAGCTTTCTTT
TRBV28,NA,TRBJ2-3,NA,CASSPQAVNFYRYF,TGTGCCAGCAGCCCCCAGGCAGTTAACTTCTATCGGTATTTT
TRBV18,NA,TRBJ2-5,TRBD2,CASSPQGLAEETQYF,TGTGCCAGCTCACCACAGGGACTAGCGGAAGAGACCCAGTACTTC
TRBV30,NA,TRBJ2-5,NA,CAWRPAGPGETQYF,TGTGCCTGGAGACCCGCAGGGCCCGGAGAGACCCAGTACTTC
TRBV9,NA,TRBJ2-3,NA,CASSLTGSSTDTQYF,TGTGCCAGCAGCCTAACGGGGTCTAGCACAGATACGCAGTATTTT
TRBV19,NA,TRBJ2-7,TRBD1,CASSDRGSYEQYF,TGTGCCAGTTCCGACAGGGGGTCCTACGAGCAGTACTTC
TRBV19,NA,TRBJ1-4,NA,CASSIYTREKLFF,TGTGCCAGTAGTATATATACGCGTGAAAAACTGTTTTTT
TRBV4-1,NA,TRBJ1-4,NA,CASSQVRGTNEKLFF,TGCGCCAGCAGCCAAGTGAGGGGGACTAATGAAAAACTGTTTTTT
TRBV21-1,once,TRBJ1-1,NA,CASRRTDGDTEAFF,TGTGCCAGCAGGAGGACAGATGGAGACACTGAAGCTTTCTTT
TRBV29-1,NA,TRBJ1-4,NA,CSVEEGQGLGEKLFF,TGCAGCGTTGAAGAAGGGCAGGGGCTCGGGGAAAAACTGTTTTTT
TRBV30,NA,TRBJ2-2,TRBD2,CAWSGSGFTGELFF,TGTGCCTGGAGTGGTAGCGGGTTCACCGGGGAGCTGTTTTTT
TRBV6-5,NA,TRBJ1-1,NA,CASSYSGTGTEAFF,TGTGCCAGCAGTTACTCCGGGACTGGGACTGAAGCTTTCTTT
TRBV9,NA,TRBJ2-2,NA,CASSVEGRAGELFF,TGTGCCAGCAGCGTAGAAGGCAGGGCGGGGGAGCTGTTTTTT
TRBV20-1,NA,TRBJ1-2,NA,CSAPQGYTF,TGCAGTGCCCCCCAGGGCTACACCTTC
TRBV5-6,NA,TRBJ2-5,TRBD2,CASSLAAGPGGETQYF,TGTGCCAGCAGCTTGGCGGCGGGCCCCGGGGGGGAGACCCAGTACTTC
TRBV9,once,TRBJ2-3,NA,CASSVGVGGGTDTQYF,TGTGCCAGCAGCGTAGGGGTGGGAGGAGGAACAGATACGCAGTATTTT
TRBV11-1,NA,TRBJ2-1,TRBD2,CASSLEGLGRHEQFF,TGTGCCAGCAGCTTAGAGGGACTAGGCAGACATGAGCAGTTCTTC
TRBV6-1,NA,TRBJ2-7,TRBD1,CASRQGFYEQYF,TGTGCCAGCAGACAGGGGTTCTACGAGCAGTACTTC
TRBV11-2,NA,TRBJ2-5,TRBD2,CASSPRASGGPGSTQYF,TGTGCCAGCAGCCCCCGGGCTAGCGGGGGCCCCGGGAGTACCCAGTACTTC
TRBV28,NA,TRBJ2-1,TRBD2,CASSLPASGNEQFF,TGTGCCAGCAGTTTACCCGCTAGCGGCAATGAGCAGTTCTTC
TRBV9,NA,TRBJ1-3,NA,CASSVDHRRDSGNTIYF,TGTGCCAGCAGCGTAGACCACAGGCGGGACTCTGGAAACACCATATATTTT